The sequence of this T cell receptor (beta chain) was determined in a study of OX40 agonist ivuxolimab in advanced cancers. On the study more broadly: Ivuxolimab doses were 0.01, 0.1, 0.3, 1.5, 3 or 10 mg/kg every 2 weeks.

Trimming cost V 5 bases and J 7 bases, with 8 bases left between them. This CDR3 contains 12 residues. Per germline, CDR1 ENHRY and CDR2 SYGVKD. Data came from immunoSEQ multiplex PCR; TCRdb stores just in-frame clones and leaves some out. The data hold some 66,000 clones, with 77% observed a single time. Sequencing used CD4+ or CD8+ T cells sorted from blood, obtained in a trial of the OX40 agonist ivuxolimab. The sequence was obtained from an adult with an advanced solid tumor such as melanoma, head and neck, liver or kidney cancer. The V and J genes are TRBV10-3 and TRBJ2-2; D is ambiguous. The CDR3 is CAISSTGGELFF. The CDR3 coding sequence is TGTGCCATCAGTTCGACGGGCGGGGAGCTGTTTTTT.